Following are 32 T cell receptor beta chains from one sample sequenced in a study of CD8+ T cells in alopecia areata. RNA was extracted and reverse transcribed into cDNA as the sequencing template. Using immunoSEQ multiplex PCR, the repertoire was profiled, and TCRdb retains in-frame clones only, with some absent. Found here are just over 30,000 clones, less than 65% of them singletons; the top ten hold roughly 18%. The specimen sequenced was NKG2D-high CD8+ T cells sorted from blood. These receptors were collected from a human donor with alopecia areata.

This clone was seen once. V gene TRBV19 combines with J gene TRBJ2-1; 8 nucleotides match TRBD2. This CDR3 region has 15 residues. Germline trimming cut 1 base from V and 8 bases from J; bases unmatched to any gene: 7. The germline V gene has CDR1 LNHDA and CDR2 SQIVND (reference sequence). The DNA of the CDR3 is TGTGCCAGTAGTATAGGTCTAGCGGGTCACGATGAGCAGTTCTTC. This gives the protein CASSIGLAGHDEQFF.

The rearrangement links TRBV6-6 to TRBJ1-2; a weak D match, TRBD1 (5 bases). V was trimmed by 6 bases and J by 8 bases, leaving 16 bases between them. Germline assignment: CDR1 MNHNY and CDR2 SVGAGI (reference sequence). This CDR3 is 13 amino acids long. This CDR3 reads CASRSTGVDGYTF. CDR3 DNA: TGTGCCAGCAGATCTACAGGCGTCGACGGCTACACCTTC.

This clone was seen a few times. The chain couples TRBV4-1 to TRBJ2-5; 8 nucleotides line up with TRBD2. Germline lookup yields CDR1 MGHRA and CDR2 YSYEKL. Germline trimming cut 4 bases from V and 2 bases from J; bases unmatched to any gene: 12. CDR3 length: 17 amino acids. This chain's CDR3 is CASSRVGVAGLQETQYF. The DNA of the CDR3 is TGCGCCAGCAGCCGAGTTGGGGTAGCGGGGCTACAAGAGACCCAGTACTTC.

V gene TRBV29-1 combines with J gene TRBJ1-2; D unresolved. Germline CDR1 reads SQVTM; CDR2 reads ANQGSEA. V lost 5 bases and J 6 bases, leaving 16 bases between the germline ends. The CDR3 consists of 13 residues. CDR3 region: CSVSSGNIDGYTF. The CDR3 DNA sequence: TGCAGCGTTTCCTCGGGGAATATTGATGGCTACACCTTC.

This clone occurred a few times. CDR3 bases: TGTGCCAGCAGCCTTAGGGGGGCCCGCTACGAGCAGTACTTC. Its protein product is CASSLRGARYEQYF. The V call is TRBV27, the J call TRBJ2-7; either TRBD1 or TRBD2 may fit D (6 bases each). This CDR3 has 14 residues. V lost 6 bases and J lost 3, with 15 bases in between. Germline V gene lookup returns CDR1 MNHEY and CDR2 SMNVEV (reference sequence).

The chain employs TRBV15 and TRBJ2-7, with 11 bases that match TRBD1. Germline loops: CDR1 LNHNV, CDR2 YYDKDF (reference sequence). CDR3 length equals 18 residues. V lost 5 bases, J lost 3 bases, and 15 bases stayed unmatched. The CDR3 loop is CATSGEPGTGGEVYEQYF. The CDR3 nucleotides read TGTGCCACCAGCGGCGAGCCCGGGACAGGGGGAGAAGTCTACGAGCAGTACTTC. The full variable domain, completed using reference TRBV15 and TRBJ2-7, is DAMVIQNPRYQVTQFGKPVTLSCSQTLNHNVMYWYQQKSSQAPKLLFHYYDKDFNNEADTPDNFQSRRPNTSFCFLDIRSPGLGDTAMYLCATSGEPGTGGEVYEQYFGPGTRLTVT.

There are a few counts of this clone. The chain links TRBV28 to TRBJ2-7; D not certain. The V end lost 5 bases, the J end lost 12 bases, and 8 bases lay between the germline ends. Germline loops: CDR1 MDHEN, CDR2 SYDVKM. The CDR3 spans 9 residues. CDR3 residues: CASSPGPYF. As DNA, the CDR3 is TGTGCCAGCAGTCCCGGGCCGTACTTC.

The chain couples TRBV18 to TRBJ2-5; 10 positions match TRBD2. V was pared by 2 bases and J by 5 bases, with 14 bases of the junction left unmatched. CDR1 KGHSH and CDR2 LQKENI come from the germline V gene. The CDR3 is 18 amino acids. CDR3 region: CASSPASGSLPSNETQYF. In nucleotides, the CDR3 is TGTGCCAGCTCACCAGCTAGCGGGAGTCTCCCATCCAACGAGACCCAGTACTTC.

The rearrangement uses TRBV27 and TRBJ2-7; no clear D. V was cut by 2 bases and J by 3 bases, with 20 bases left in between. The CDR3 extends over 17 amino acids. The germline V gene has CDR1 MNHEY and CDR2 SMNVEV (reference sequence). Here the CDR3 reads CASSLSPSKSIIYEQYF. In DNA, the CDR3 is TGTGCCAGCAGTTTAAGCCCCTCCAAGTCCATCATCTACGAGCAGTACTTC.

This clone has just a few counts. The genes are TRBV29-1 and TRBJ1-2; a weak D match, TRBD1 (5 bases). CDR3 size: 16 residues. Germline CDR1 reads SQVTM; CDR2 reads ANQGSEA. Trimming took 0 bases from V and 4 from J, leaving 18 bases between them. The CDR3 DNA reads TGCAGCGTTGAAGACGGGGACGGGTACCGGGGCTATGGCTACACCTTC. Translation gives CSVEDGDGYRGYGYTF.

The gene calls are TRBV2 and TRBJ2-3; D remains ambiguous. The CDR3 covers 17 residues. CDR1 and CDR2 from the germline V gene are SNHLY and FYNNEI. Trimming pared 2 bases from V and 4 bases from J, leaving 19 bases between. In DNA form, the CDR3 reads TGTGCCAGCAGTGAATTACTATCGGCTCCCCCCGCAGATACGCAGTATTTT. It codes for CASSELLSAPPADTQYF.

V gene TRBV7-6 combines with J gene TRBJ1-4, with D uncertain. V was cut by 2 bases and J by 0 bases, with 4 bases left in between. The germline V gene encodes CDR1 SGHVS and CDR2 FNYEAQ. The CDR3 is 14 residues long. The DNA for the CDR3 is TGTGCCAGCAGCTTATTGACAACTAATGAAAAACTGTTTTTT. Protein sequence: CASSLLTTNEKLFF.

CDR3 loop: CASSYSRTSELFF. Written as DNA, the CDR3 is TGTGCCAGCAGTTACTCGAGGACATCTGAACTGTTTTTT. This chain uses TRBV6-5 with TRBJ1-4, with D perhaps TRBD1 (5 bases). The CDR3 loop spans 13 amino acids. Trimming left V 0 bases short and J 12 bases short, with 11 bases between. Germline lookup yields CDR1 MNHEY and CDR2 SVGAGI.

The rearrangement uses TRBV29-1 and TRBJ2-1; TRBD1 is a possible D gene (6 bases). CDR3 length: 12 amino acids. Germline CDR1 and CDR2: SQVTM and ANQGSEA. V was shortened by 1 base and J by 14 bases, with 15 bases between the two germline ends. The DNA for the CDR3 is TGCAGCGTTGAAGGTGCCCACAGGGTTGAGTTCTTC. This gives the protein CSVEGAHRVEFF.

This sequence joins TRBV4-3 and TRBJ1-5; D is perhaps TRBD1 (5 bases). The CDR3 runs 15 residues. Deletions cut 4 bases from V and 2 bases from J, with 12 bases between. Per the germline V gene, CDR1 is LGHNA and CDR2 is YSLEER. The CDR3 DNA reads TGCGCCAGCAGCCTAGACCGGGGGGGCAATCAGCCCCAGCATTTT. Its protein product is CASSLDRGGNQPQHF.

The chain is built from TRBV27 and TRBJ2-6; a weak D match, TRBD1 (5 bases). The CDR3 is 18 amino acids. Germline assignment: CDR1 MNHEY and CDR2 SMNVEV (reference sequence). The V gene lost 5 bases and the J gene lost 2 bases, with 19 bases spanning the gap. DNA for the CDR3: TGTGCCAGCAGTAAAATGACAGCCACGGTAGCTGGGGCCAACGTCCTGACTTTC. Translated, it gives CASSKMTATVAGANVLTF. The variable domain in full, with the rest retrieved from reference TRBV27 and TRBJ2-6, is EAQVTQNPRYLITVTGKKLTVTCSQNMNHEYMSWYRQDPGLGLRQIYYSMNVEVTDKGDVPEGYKVSRKEKRNFPLILESPSPNQTSLYFCASSKMTATVAGANVLTFGAGSRLTVL.

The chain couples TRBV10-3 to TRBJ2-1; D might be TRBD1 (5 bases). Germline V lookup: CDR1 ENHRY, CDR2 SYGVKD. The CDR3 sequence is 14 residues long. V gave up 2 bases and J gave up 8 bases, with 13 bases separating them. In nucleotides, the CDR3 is TGTGCCATCAGTGAGGTACAGGTGCGCGATGAGCAGTTCTTC. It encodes CAISEVQVRDEQFF.

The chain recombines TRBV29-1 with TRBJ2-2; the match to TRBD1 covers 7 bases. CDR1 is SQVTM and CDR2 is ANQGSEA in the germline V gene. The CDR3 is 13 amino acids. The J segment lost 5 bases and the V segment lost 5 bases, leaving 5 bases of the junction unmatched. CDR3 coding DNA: TGCAGCGTTACAGGGGTTTCAACCGGGGAGCTGTTTTTT. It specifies CSVTGVSTGELFF.

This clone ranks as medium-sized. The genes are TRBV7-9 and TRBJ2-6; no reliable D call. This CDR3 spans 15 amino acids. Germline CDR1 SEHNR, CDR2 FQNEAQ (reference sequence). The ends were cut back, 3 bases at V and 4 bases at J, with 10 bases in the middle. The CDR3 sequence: CASSLSSAGANVLTF. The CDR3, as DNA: TGTGCCAGCAGCTTGAGTAGTGCGGGGGCCAACGTCCTGACTTTC.

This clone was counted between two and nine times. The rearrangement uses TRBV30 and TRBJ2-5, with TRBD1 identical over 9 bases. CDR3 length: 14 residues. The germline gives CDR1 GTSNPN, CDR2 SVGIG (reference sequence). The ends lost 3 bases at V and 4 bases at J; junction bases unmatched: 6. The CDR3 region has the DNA TGTGCCTGGAGAGGACAGGGGTCGCCAGAGACCCAGTACTTC. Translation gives CAWRGQGSPETQYF.

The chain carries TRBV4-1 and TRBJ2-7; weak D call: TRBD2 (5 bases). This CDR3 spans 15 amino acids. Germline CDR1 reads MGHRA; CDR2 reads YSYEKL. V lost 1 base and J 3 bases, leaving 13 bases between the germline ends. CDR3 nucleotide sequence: TGCGCCAGCAGCCAAGTCAACGGGGAGCTCTACGAGCAGTACTTC. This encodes CASSQVNGELYEQYF.

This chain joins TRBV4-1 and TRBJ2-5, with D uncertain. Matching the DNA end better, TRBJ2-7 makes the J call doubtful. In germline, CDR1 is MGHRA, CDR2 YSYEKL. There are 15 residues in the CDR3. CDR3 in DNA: TGCGCCAGCAGCCAAGATCGCTACACTAACTACGAGCAGTACTTC. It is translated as CASSQDRYTNYEQYF.

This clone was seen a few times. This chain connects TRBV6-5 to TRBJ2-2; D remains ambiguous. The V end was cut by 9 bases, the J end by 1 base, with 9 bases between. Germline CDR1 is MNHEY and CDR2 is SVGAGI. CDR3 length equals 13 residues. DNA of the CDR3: TGTGCCAGTCGGGCAGGGAACACCGGGGAGCTGTTTTTT. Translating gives CASRAGNTGELFF.

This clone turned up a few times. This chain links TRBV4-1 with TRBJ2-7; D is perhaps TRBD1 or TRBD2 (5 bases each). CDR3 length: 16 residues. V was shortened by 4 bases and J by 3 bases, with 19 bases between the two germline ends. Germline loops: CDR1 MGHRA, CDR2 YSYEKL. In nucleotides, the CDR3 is TGCGCCAGCAGCCTCTATACCGGGACGGCCGGCTACGAGCAGTACTTC. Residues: CASSLYTGTAGYEQYF.

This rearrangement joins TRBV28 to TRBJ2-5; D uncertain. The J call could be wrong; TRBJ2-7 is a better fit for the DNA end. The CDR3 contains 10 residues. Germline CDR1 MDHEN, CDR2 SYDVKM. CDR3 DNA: TGTGCCAGCAGTTTCGGCGAGCAGTACTTC. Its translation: CASSFGEQYF.

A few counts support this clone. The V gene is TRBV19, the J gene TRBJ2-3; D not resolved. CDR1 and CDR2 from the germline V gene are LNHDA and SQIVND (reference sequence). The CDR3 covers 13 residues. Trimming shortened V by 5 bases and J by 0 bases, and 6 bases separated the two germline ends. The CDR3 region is CASSLISTDTQYF. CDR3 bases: TGTGCCAGTAGTCTTATTAGCACAGATACGCAGTATTTT. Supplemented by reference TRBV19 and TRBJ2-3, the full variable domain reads DGGITQSPKYLFRKEGQNVTLSCEQNLNHDAMYWYRQDPGQGLRLIYYSQIVNDFQKGDIAEGYSVSREKKESFPLTVTSAQKNPTAFYLCASSLISTDTQYFGPGTRLTVL.

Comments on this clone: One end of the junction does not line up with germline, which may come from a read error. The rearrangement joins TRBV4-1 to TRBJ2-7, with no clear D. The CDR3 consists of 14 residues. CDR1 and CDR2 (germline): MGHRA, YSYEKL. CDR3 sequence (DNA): TGCGCCAGCCCCCCTCATGTCGGTTCCTGCGAGCAGTACTTC. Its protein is CASPPHVGSCEQYF.

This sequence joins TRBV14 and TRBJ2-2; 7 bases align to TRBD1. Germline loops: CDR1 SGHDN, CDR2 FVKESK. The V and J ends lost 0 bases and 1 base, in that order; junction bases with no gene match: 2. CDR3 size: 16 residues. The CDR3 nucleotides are TGTGCCAGCAGCCAAGATCCAGGGGGGAACACCGGGGAGCTGTTTTTT. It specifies CASSQDPGGNTGELFF.

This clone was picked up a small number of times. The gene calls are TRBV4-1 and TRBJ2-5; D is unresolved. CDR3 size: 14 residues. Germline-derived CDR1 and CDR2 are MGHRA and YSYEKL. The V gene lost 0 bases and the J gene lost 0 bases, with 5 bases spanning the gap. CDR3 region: CASSQERDQETQYF. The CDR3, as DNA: TGCGCCAGCAGCCAAGAGAGAGACCAAGAGACCCAGTACTTC.

CDR3 bases: TGTGCCAGCAGCTTAGTGGGTTCTCCAGGCACAGATACGCAGTATTTT. This encodes CASSLVGSPGTDTQYF. V is TRBV7-6 and J is TRBJ2-3; D gene unclear. The CDR3 totals 16 residues. The germline V gene has CDR1 SGHVS and CDR2 FNYEAQ. Trimming cost V 1 base and J 1 base, with 12 bases left between them. Full variable domain (remainder filled in from reference TRBV7-6 and TRBJ2-3): GAGVSQSPRYKVTKRGQDVALRCDPISGHVSLYWYRQALGQGPEFLTYFNYEAQQDKSGLPNDRFSAERPEGSISTLTIQRTEQRDSAMYRCASSLVGSPGTDTQYFGPGTRLTVL.

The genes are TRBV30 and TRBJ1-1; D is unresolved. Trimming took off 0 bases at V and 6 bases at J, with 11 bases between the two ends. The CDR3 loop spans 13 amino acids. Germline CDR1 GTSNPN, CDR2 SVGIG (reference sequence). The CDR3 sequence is CAWSVVLEAEAFF. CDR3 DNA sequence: TGTGCCTGGAGTGTAGTTTTGGAGGCTGAAGCTTTCTTT.

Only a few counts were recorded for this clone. CDR3 DNA: TGCGCCAGCAGTCAATCGGAGTGGACAGGGGAGTACCAAGAGACCCAGTACTTC. Amino acid sequence: CASSQSEWTGEYQETQYF. The chain has TRBV23-1 and TRBJ2-5; TRBD1 agrees at 9 bases. TRBV23-1 belongs to the ORF category, with a function that is uncertain. V lost 0 bases and J lost 0; bases outside the gene matches: 8. There are 18 residues in the CDR3.